What follows describes a single TCR beta chain. This could be a read error, since a much larger clone is one nucleotide away. As the CDR3 is not closed by the conserved phenylalanine or tryptophan, this likely results from a read error. The sample comes from a study of regulatory T cells in long-lasting Graves disease. Specified time point: persistent/refractory GD, antithyroid drugs over 5 years with positive TRAb. Preparation of the TCR library used RNA extracted from PBMCs. The CDR3 sequence is 12 residues long. Per germline, CDR1 LGHDT and CDR2 YNNKEL (reference sequence). Trimming left V 2 bases short and J 9 bases short, with 8 bases between. Arm-PCR with iRepertoire HTBI primers amplified the CDR3 regions for these TCR beta libraries. TCRdb reprocessed the multiplex PCR reads with MiXCR, giving one entry per CDR3 protein. Altogether some 470,000 distinct CDR3 sequences are present, 20% to 25% being singletons, with the ten largest covering over 6%.

This clonotype originated in a female donor with Graves disease. Material: peripheral blood mononuclear cells (PBMCs), obtained when the disease was refractory, from a patient treated with antithyroid drugs. The chain joins TRBV3-1 to TRBJ1-5; D is unresolved. This CDR3 is CASSQSGGPQHL. In nucleotides, the CDR3 is TGTGCCAGCAGCCAATCCGGTGGGCCCCAGCATCTT.